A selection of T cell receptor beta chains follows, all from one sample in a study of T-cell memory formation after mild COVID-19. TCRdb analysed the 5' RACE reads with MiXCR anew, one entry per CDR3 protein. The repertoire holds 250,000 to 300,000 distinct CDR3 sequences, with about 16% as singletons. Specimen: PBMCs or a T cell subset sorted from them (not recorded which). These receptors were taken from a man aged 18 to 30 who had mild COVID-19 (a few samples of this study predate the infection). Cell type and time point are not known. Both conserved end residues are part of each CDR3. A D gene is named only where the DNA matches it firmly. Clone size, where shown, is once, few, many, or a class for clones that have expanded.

DNA: TGTGCCAGCAGCGTGGGACAGGGCCTTAATGAGCAGTTCTTC
CDR3: CASSVGQGLNEQFF
V: TRBV9
J: TRBJ2-1
D: TRBD1
size: many

DNA: TGTGCCAGCAGCCTTTACGACAGGGGAGGCGATCAGCCCCAGCATTTT
CDR3: CASSLYDRGGDQPQHF
V: TRBV3-1
J: TRBJ1-5
D: TRBD1
size: -

DNA: TGTGCCAGCAGCCAATCGGACACGAACACTGAAGCTTTCTTT
CDR3: CASSQSDTNTEAFF
V: TRBV3-1
J: TRBJ1-1
D: -
size: few

DNA: TGCAGTGCTAGAGTTGGGGGGGATACGCAGTATTTT
CDR3: CSARVGGDTQYF
V: TRBV20-1
J: TRBJ2-3
D: -
size: many

DNA: TGTGCCAGCAGTTTATCAATATGGGAGACCCAGTACTTC
CDR3: CASSLSIWETQYF
V: TRBV27
J: TRBJ2-5
D: -
size: -

DNA: TGTGCCAGCAGACAGGGGGTTGATCAGCCCCAGCATTTT
CDR3: CASRQGVDQPQHF
V: TRBV25-1
J: TRBJ1-5
D: TRBD1
size: few

DNA: TGTGCCAGCAGTTACTCGACGGCGGGGAAACTGTTTTTT
CDR3: CASSYSTAGKLFF
V: TRBV6-5
J: TRBJ1-4
D: -
size: -

DNA: TGTGCCAGCAGCATCACAGCGGGGGGGCAAGAGACCCAGTACTTC
CDR3: CASSITAGGQETQYF
V: TRBV7-2
J: TRBJ2-5
D: TRBD2
size: few

DNA: TGTGCCAGCAGCTCCCCTCGACGGTTTCCGGGTGAGCAGTTCTTC
CDR3: CASSSPRRFPGEQFF
V: TRBV7-9
J: TRBJ2-1
D: -
size: -

DNA: TGTGCCAGCAGTGAGTGGGACAGAGCCCCCAATGAAAAACTGTTTTTT
CDR3: CASSEWDRAPNEKLFF
V: TRBV6-1
J: TRBJ1-4
D: TRBD1
size: -

DNA: TGTGCCAGCAGCCAAGACAGTAGGGCGCGAGCTTTCTTT
CDR3: CASSQDSRARAFF
V: TRBV4-2
J: TRBJ1-1
D: -
size: many

DNA: TGTGCCAGCAGTGCATCCAATGAGCAGTTCTTC
CDR3: CASSASNEQFF
V: TRBV6-5
J: TRBJ2-1
D: -
size: many

DNA: TGTGCCAGCAGTTACGCAGCTAGCGGGCTGGGGAATGAGCAGTTCTTC
CDR3: CASSYAASGLGNEQFF
V: TRBV6-5
J: TRBJ2-1
D: TRBD2
size: few

DNA: TGTGCCAGCAGCTTGATGACAGGATGGGGTTACACTGAAGCTTTCTTT
CDR3: CASSLMTGWGYTEAFF
V: TRBV5-6
J: TRBJ1-1
D: -
size: few

DNA: TGTGCCAGCAGTTCCGCCCGGGGGGCTGGTAACTATGGCTACACCTTC
CDR3: CASSSARGAGNYGYTF
V: TRBV28
J: TRBJ1-2
D: -
size: -

DNA: TGTGCCAGCACCCCCTGGGGGGCCCAGAACACCGGGGAGCTGTTTTTT
CDR3: CASTPWGAQNTGELFF
V: TRBV6-5
J: TRBJ2-2
D: -
size: few

DNA: TGTGCCAGCAGGGAACAAGACAGGGACAACTATGGCTACACCTTC
CDR3: CASREQDRDNYGYTF
V: TRBV6-1
J: TRBJ1-2
D: TRBD1
size: -

DNA: TGCAGTGCTAGCGGCACGAACACCGGGGAGCTGTTTTTT
CDR3: CSASGTNTGELFF
V: TRBV20-1
J: TRBJ2-2
D: -
size: few

DNA: TGTGCCAGCAGCTTAGATCAAGGGGGTTATCAGCCCCAGCATTTT
CDR3: CASSLDQGGYQPQHF
V: TRBV11-2
J: TRBJ1-5
D: -
size: -

DNA: TGCGCCAGCAGCTTGGAAGGGAATGGTGGCTACACCTTC
CDR3: CASSLEGNGGYTF
V: TRBV5-1
J: TRBJ1-2
D: -
size: few

DNA: TGCAGCGTTGAACACTTCAACACCGGGGAGCTGTTTTTT
CDR3: CSVEHFNTGELFF
V: TRBV29-1
J: TRBJ2-2
D: -
size: -

DNA: TGTGCCAGCAGCCCCCCAGGGAGCTCTGGAAACACCATATATTTT
CDR3: CASSPPGSSGNTIYF
V: TRBV28
J: TRBJ1-3
D: -
size: -

DNA: TGTGCCATCAGTGCGGGCATCGGGGGAGAGACCCAGTACTTC
CDR3: CAISAGIGGETQYF
V: TRBV10-3
J: TRBJ2-5
D: -
size: -

DNA: TGCAGCGTTGACAGGTATTACACTGAAGCTTTCTTT
CDR3: CSVDRYYTEAFF
V: TRBV29-1
J: TRBJ1-1
D: -
size: -

DNA: TGTGCCAGCAGTTTGGACGGTTATAGCGGGGAGCTGATTTTT
CDR3: CASSLDGYSGELIF
V: TRBV12-3/TRBV12-4
J: TRBJ2-2
D: TRBD2
size: -

DNA: TGTGCCAGCAGTTCTTTGGACTATGGCTACACCTTC
CDR3: CASSSLDYGYTF
V: TRBV12-3/TRBV12-4
J: TRBJ1-2
D: -
size: -

DNA: TGTGCCAGCAGACCGGACGGACGCACAGATACGCAGTATTTT
CDR3: CASRPDGRTDTQYF
V: TRBV12-3/TRBV12-4
J: TRBJ2-3
D: -
size: few

DNA: TGTGCCAGCAGCTCCGGACCCAACAATGAGCAGTTCTTC
CDR3: CASSSGPNNEQFF
V: TRBV7-3
J: TRBJ2-1
D: -
size: -

DNA: TGTGCCAGCAGCTTTTGGGCAGAAAGTGAAGCTTTCTTT
CDR3: CASSFWAESEAFF
V: TRBV7-9
J: TRBJ1-1
D: -
size: few

DNA: TGTGCCTGGAGTGTAGTCAGGGCGGGGACTGAAGCTTTCTTT
CDR3: CAWSVVRAGTEAFF
V: TRBV30
J: TRBJ1-1
D: -
size: -

DNA: TGTGCCACCAGCAGAGTCGGACGTGAGCAGTTCTTC
CDR3: CATSRVGREQFF
V: TRBV15
J: TRBJ2-1
D: -
size: -

DNA: TGTGCCATCAGTGAGTCCGACAGGGGTTCCACCTTC
CDR3: CAISESDRGSTF
V: TRBV10-3
J: TRBJ1-2
D: TRBD1
size: few

DNA: TGCGCCAGCAGTGAGTGGGACAGGGACCCCCAGCCCCAGCATTTT
CDR3: CASSEWDRDPQPQHF
V: TRBV10-2
J: TRBJ1-5
D: TRBD1
size: -

DNA: TGTGCCAGCAGCTTAGATCGGCAAGAGCAGTTCTTC
CDR3: CASSLDRQEQFF
V: TRBV7-8
J: TRBJ2-1
D: -
size: -

DNA: TGTGCCAGCAGCTTGGGACAGGGTAACATTCAGTACTTC
CDR3: CASSLGQGNIQYF
V: TRBV5-4
J: TRBJ2-4
D: TRBD1
size: few

DNA: TGTGCCAGCTCCAGACAGTTAAAGAATGAGCAGTTCTTC
CDR3: CASSRQLKNEQFF
V: TRBV12-3/TRBV12-4
J: TRBJ2-1
D: -
size: few

DNA: TGTGCCAGCAGTTTAGGCAGATCGAGCTATAATTCACCCCTCCACTTT
CDR3: CASSLGRSSYNSPLHF
V: TRBV12-3/TRBV12-4
J: TRBJ1-6
D: -
size: -

DNA: TGTGCCATCAGTGAGTCCGACAGGGGCTATGGCTACACCTTC
CDR3: CAISESDRGYGYTF
V: TRBV10-3
J: TRBJ1-2
D: TRBD1
size: few

DNA: TGTGCCAGTAAGGAGGCTGGACTAGCGGGGAATGAGCAGTTCTTC
CDR3: CASKEAGLAGNEQFF
V: TRBV19
J: TRBJ2-1
D: TRBD2
size: few

DNA: TGTGCCAGCAGTGAAAAAGACCGGGGCATAACTTTCTTT
CDR3: CASSEKDRGITFF
V: TRBV6-1
J: TRBJ1-1
D: -
size: -